This TCR beta chain was recovered during a study of shared clonotypes between healthy human individuals. V dropped 3 bases and J dropped 5 bases, with 14 bases sitting between them. Per the germline V gene, CDR1 is SGHKS and CDR2 is YYEKEE (reference sequence). The length of the CDR3 is 14 residues. Some clones are missing from TCRdb's copy, which holds only in-frame ones; the method was immunoSEQ multiplex PCR. The table shows approximately 1.5 million clones, with approximately 98.5% occurring only once. The sample consisted of naive CD4+ T cells sorted from blood. The subset: CD45RA+ positively selected. This TCR came from a man aged 25 to 40 in good health. The V and J genes are TRBV5-5 and TRBJ2-5, with D possibly called TRBD1 or TRBD2 (6 bases each). For the CDR3, the DNA is TGTGCCAGCAGCTCAAGGGGGGATCGGGAGACCCAGTACTTC. Translated: CASSSRGDRETQYF.